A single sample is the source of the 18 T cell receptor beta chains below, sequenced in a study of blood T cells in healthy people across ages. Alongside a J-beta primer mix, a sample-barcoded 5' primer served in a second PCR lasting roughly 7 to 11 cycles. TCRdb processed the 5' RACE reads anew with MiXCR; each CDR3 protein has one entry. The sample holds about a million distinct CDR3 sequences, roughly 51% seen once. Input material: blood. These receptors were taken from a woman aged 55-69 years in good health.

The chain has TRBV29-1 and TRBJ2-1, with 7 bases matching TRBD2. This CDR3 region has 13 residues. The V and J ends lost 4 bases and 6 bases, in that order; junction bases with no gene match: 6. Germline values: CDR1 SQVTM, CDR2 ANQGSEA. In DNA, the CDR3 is TGCAGCGTTGCCCGACTAGCCATCAATGAGCAGTTCTTC. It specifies CSVARLAINEQFF.

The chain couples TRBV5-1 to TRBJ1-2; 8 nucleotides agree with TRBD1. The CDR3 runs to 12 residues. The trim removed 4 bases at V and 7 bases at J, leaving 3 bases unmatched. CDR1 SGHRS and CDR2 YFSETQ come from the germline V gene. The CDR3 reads CASSTGQVGYTF. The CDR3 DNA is TGCGCCAGCAGCACGGGACAGGTTGGCTACACCTTC.

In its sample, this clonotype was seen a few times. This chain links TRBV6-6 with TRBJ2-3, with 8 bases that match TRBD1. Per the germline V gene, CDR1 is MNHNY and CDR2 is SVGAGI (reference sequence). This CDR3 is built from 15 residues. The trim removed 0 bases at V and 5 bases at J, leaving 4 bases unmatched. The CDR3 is CASSYSGQAVDTQYF. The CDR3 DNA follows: TGTGCCAGCAGTTACTCGGGACAGGCGGTAGATACGCAGTATTTT.

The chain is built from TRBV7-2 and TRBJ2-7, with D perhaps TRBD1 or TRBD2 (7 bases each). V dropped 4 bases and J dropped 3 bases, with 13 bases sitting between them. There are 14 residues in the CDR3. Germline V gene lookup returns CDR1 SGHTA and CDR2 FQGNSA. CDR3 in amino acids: CASSSPGGGYEQYF. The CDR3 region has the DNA TGTGCCAGCAGCTCGCCAGGGGGGGGCTACGAGCAGTACTTC.

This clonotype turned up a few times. Here the CDR3 DNA reads TGCGCCAGCAGCCAAGATATGGGGGGTTCTGGCTATGGCTACACCTTC. Translation gives CASSQDMGGSGYGYTF. The J gene is TRBJ1-2, the V gene TRBV4-3, with a possible D match to TRBD1 (5 bases). CDR3 length: 16 amino acids. Germline V gene data show CDR1 as LGHNA and CDR2 as YSLEER. V lost 0 bases to trimming and J lost 4 bases, with 15 bases between them.

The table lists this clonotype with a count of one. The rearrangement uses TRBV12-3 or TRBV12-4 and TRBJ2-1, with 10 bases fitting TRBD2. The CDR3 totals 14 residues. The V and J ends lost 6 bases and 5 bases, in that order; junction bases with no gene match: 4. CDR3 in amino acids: CASRGGLANNEQFF. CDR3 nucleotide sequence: TGTGCCAGCAGGGGGGGACTAGCGAACAATGAGCAGTTCTTC.

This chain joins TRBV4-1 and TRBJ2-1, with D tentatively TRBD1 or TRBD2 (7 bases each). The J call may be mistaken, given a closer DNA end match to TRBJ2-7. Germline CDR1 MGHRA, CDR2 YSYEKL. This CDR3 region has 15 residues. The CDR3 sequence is CASTEGASGYNEQYF. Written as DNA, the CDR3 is TGCGCCAGCACCGAGGGGGCTAGCGGTTACAATGAGCAGTACTTC.

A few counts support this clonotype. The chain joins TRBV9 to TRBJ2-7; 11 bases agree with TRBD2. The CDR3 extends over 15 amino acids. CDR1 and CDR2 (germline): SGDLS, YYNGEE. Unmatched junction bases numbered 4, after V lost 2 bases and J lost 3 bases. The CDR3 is CASSVTSGKLYEQYF. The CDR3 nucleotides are TGTGCCAGCAGCGTGACTAGCGGGAAACTCTACGAGCAGTACTTC.

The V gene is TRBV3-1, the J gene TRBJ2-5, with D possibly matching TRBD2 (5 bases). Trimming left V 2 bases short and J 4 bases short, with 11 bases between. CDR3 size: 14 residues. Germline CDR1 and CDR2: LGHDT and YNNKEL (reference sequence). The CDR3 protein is CASSQNSVRETQYF. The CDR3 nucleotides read TGTGCCAGCAGCCAAAATAGCGTTCGAGAGACCCAGTACTTC.

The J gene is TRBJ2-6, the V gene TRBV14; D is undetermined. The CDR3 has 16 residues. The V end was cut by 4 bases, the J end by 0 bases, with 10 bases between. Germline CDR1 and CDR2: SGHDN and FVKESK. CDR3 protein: CASSPLAASGANVLTF. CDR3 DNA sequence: TGTGCCAGCAGCCCCTTAGCCGCCTCTGGGGCCAACGTCCTGACTTTC.

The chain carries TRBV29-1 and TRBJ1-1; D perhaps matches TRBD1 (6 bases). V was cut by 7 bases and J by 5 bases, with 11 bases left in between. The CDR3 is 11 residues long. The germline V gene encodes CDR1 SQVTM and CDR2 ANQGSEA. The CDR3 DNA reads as TGCAGCGCAGGACAGTTTACTGAAGCTTTCTTT. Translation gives CSAGQFTEAFF.

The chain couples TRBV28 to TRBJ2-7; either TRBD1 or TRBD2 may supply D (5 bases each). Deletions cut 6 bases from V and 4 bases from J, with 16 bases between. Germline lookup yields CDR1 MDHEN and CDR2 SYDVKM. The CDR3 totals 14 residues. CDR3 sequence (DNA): TGTGCCAGCAGGAAGCCAGGGACCCCTTACGAGCAGTACTTC. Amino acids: CASRKPGTPYEQYF.

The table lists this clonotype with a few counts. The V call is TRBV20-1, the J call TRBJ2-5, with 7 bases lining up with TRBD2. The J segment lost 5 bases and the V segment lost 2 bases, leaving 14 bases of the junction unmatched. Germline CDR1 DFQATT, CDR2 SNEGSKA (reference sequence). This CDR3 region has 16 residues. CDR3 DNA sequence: TGCAGTGCTAGACCGTCAGAGGCGGGAGCGGGGGAGACCCAGTACTTC. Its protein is CSARPSEAGAGETQYF.

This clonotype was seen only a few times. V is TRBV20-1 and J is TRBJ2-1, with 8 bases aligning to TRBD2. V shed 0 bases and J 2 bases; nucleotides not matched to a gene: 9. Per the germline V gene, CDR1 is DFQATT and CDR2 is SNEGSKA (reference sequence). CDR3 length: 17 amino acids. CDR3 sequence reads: CSARDRFSGTPYNEQFF. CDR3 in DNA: TGCAGTGCTAGAGATCGGTTTAGCGGGACGCCCTACAATGAGCAGTTCTTC.

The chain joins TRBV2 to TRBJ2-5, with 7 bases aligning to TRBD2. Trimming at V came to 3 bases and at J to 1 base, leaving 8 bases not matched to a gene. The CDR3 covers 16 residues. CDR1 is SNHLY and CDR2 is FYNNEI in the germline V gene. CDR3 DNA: TGTGCCAGCAGTGAGGAGGTCGCGGGAGCCCAAGAGACCCAGTACTTC. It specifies CASSEEVAGAQETQYF.

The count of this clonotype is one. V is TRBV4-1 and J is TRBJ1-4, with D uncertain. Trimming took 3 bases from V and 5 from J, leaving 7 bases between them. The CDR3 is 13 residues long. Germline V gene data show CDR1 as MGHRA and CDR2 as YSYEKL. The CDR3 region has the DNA TGCGCCAGCAGCCAGAGGGAGAATGAAAAACTGTTTTTT. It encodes CASSQRENEKLFF.

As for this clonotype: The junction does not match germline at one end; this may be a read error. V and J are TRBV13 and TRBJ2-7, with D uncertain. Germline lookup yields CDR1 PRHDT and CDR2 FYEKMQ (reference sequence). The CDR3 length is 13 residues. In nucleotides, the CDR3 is TGTACCAGCAGCTTACAGCGCTCCTACGAGCAGTACTTC. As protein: CTSSLQRSYEQYF.

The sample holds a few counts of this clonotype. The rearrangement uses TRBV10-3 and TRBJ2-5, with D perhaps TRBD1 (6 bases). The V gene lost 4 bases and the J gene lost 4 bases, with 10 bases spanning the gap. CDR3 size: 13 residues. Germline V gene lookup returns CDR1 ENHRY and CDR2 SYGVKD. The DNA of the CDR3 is TGTGCCATCAGTGTTAAAGGGGGAGAGACCCAGTACTTC. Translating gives CAISVKGGETQYF.